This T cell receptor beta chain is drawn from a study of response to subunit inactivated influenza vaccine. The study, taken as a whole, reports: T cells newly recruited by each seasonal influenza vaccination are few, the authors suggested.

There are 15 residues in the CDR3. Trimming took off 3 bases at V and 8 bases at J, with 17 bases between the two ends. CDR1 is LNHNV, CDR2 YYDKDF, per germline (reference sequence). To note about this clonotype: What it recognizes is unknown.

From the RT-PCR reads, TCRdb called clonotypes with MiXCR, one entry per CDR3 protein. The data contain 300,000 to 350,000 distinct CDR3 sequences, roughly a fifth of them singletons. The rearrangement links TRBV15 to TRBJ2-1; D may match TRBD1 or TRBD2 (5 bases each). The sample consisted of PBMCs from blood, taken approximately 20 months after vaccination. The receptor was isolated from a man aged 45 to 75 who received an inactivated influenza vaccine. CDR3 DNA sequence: TGTGCCACCAGCAGGTATGGGACCCAAGGGCATGAGCAGTTCTTC. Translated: CATSRYGTQGHEQFF.